The present entry profiles one T cell receptor (beta chain) with its context. Its antigen target is currently unknown. Base-call qualities are not available, and no considerably larger clone is one nucleotide away. Every donor was a healthy Caucasian. This specimen comes from a study of identical twins (dated by TCRdb to 2016 to 2017). With regard to the full study: To test whether fetal clonotypes persist, the study used deep sequencing on TCR alpha and beta repertoires from monozygotic twins, unrelated adults of various ages, and cord blood. Replicate twin experiments were performed at different times using different library preparation protocols to rule out contamination.

V is shortened by 6 bases, J by 3 bases, and the region joining them spans 16 bases. The germline V gene supplies CDR1 MGHDK and CDR2 SYGVNS. The CDR3 runs 15 amino acids, cysteine and phenylalanine included. CDR3 DNA is the only sequence kept; it has 45 bases, read in frame from the first base. The full study reports these points: Because the same donors could not be followed over many years, the conclusions depended on cross-sectional statistical analysis. In monozygotic twins, recombination models systematically underestimated out-of-frame TCR alpha sharing, but the models matched the sharing seen between unrelated individuals. Invariant T cells such as MAIT and iNKT could partly confound zero-insertion analyses, though diverse VJ usage argued against this for most clonotypes. Fewer insertions were carried by abundant cord blood beta clonotypes, a similar but weaker trend appeared in young adult naive repertoires, and no such trend appeared in memory repertoires. Compared with coincidental sharing between unrelated individuals, an excess of low generation-probability sequences was observed among out-of-frame TCR alpha sequences shared between twins. The excess sharing between twins in beta out-of-frame sequences was weaker because fewer shared sequences reduced the signal-to-noise ratio.

The library was built by means of 5' RACE. The sequencing machine was an Illumina HiSeq 2000. Template switching added a universal primer binding site, and the final cDNA carried a unique molecular identifier that allowed TCR cDNA molecules to be counted accurately. First-strand cDNA for TCR alpha and beta chains was synthesized from specific primers in the conserved constant-segment region. To control for contamination, every cDNA library was double barcoded, receiving both a SMART-Mk sample barcode and Illumina barcodes. TruSeq adapter sequences along with Illumina sample barcodes were introduced in two successive PCR steps. TCR alpha and beta cDNA libraries were sequenced on the Illumina HiSeq platform with custom primers. The authors processed their data as follows. Raw reads were processed with MiGEC to extract unique molecular identifiers, and MiXCR was used to determine CDR3 positions. Recombination models were inferred per individual with the repgenHMM and IGoR tools using an EM algorithm. The analysis of shared clonotypes was done with the tcR package in R, with sharing normalized by the product of cloneset sizes. To study raw recombination free of thymic and clonal selection effects, out-of-frame nonproductive sequences were analyzed. TCRdb reran the public reads through fastp at Q25 and MiXCR, keeping productive beta chains. Rows are unified per CDR3 protein, each entry keeping the most common DNA and genes. The V and J calls were not made by the authors but by TCRdb's processing. Across this sample there are 1.5 million to 2 million distinct CDR3 sequences, with under 35% seen only once. The top ten clonotypes cover approximately 0.25% of the sample.

Recombination linked TRBV25-1 to TRBJ2-3, with TRBD2 perhaps the D gene, on 5 matching bases. The sample consisted of cord blood. This TCR derives from a newborn girl in good health. The CDR3 is CASSPFRGGTDTQYF. The bases read TGTGCCAGCAGCCCCTTCCGAGGAGGAACAGATACGCAGTATTTT.